This T cell receptor (beta chain) was identified during a study of cytomegalovirus exposure and HLA in healthy donors. Study conclusions and caveats: Earlier findings revealed that most TCR beta V segments proved productive either about 87% or about 30% of the time.

CDR3 size: 16 residues. J gave up 6 bases and V 2 bases, and 8 bases lay outside the gene matches. The germline V gene encodes CDR1 KGHSY and CDR2 FQNENV. Remarks on this clone: Its specificity is unknown.

A multiplex PCR was run with 60 Vbeta primers and 13 Jbeta primers. The table came from immunoSEQ multiplex PCR; TCRdb's copy has only in-frame clones and leaves some out. The table shows some 250,000 clones, with approximately 80% occurring only once. V gene TRBV16 combines with J gene TRBJ2-2; 8 bases line up with TRBD1. The TCR sequence derives from an older woman in good health and CMV-seropositive. Sequencing used PBMCs. CDR3: CASSQLGQAFPGELFF. CDR3 DNA: TGTGCCAGCAGCCAACTGGGACAGGCTTTCCCCGGGGAGCTGTTTTTT.